Each of the 9 T cell receptor beta chains below was sequenced from the same sample in a study of T cell repertoires in cytomegalovirus infection. TCRdb used MiXCR to reprocess the reads, holding one entry per CDR3 protein. The sample has 400,000 or so distinct CDR3 sequences, roughly a third seen once. Sequencing was carried out using PBMCs. The origin of the receptors is a human donor in good health (CMV status not recorded). Some clones in this sample may be carry-over from other donors' samples.

This clonotype was observed a few times. The rearrangement uses TRBV29-1 and TRBJ1-1, with TRBD1 matching over 8 bases. Germline V CDR1 and CDR2: SQVTM, ANQGSEA. With V trimmed by 4 bases and J by 5 bases, 12 bases remained unmatched. This CDR3 has 15 amino acids. This CDR3 is CSVGYLGQGGTEAFF. CDR3 bases: TGCAGCGTTGGGTACCTCGGACAGGGAGGGACTGAAGCTTTCTTT. The full variable domain, with the rest looked up from reference TRBV29-1 and TRBJ1-1, is SAVISQKPSRDICQRGTSLTIQCQVDSQVTMMFWYRQQPGQSLTLIATANQGSEATYESGFVIDKFPISRPNLTFSTLTVSNMSPEDSSIYLCSVGYLGQGGTEAFFGQGTRLTVV.

With regard to this clonotype: This CDR3 is missing its conserved last phenylalanine or tryptophan, likely due to a read error. The chain couples TRBV19 to TRBJ1-2, with D tentatively TRBD1 (6 bases). This CDR3 comprises 14 residues. V gave up 7 bases and J gave up 2 bases, with 14 bases separating them. Germline CDR1 reads LNHDA; CDR2 reads SQIVND (reference sequence). In nucleotides, the CDR3 is TGTGCCAGTATTTCCTACAGGGACAACTATGGCTACACCTTA. Translation: CASISYRDNYGYTL.

This rearrangement joins TRBV9 to TRBJ2-1; 14 bases agree with TRBD2. Trimming took 4 bases from V and 8 from J; bases not matched to a gene: 11. This CDR3 is 17 amino acids long. Per the germline V gene, CDR1 is SGDLS and CDR2 is YYNGEE. The CDR3 region has the DNA TGTGCCAGCAGCACCGGGACTAGCGGGGGTTTCCCGGATGAGCAGTTCTTC. Translating it yields CASSTGTSGGFPDEQFF.

This clonotype was observed at least ten times. The genes are TRBV7-2 and TRBJ1-6; 7 nucleotides align to TRBD1. Per the germline V gene, CDR1 is SGHTA and CDR2 is FQGNSA. V lost 3 bases and J lost 9; bases outside the gene matches: 8. This CDR3 is 15 amino acids long. The CDR3: CASSLGQSVASPLHF. The DNA for the CDR3 is TGTGCCAGCAGCTTGGGACAGTCAGTTGCTTCACCCCTCCACTTT.

This clonotype was counted only a few times. This chain joins TRBV6-2 or TRBV6-3 and TRBJ1-2; the D gene is possibly TRBD1 (5 bases). Germline CDR1 reads MNHEY; CDR2 reads SVGEGT. The V and J ends lost 0 bases and 4 bases respectively, with 12 bases between them. There are 15 residues in the CDR3. CDR3 protein: CASSYSPGPGYGYTF. The CDR3 bases are TGTGCCAGCAGTTACTCGCCGGGGCCGGGCTATGGCTACACCTTC.

The rearrangement uses TRBV27 and TRBJ2-1; a weak D match, TRBD2 (6 bases). Germline V gene sequence: CDR1 MNHEY, CDR2 SMNVEV (reference sequence). The CDR3 contains 13 residues. Trimming removed 5 bases at V and 9 bases at J, with 14 bases between. CDR3: CASSPSGGSEQFF. CDR3 bases: TGTGCCAGCAGTCCCTCCGGGGGAAGTGAGCAGTTCTTC.

The chain links TRBV2 to TRBJ2-5, with TRBD2 identical over 11 bases. Germline lookup yields CDR1 SNHLY and CDR2 FYNNEI. V shed 3 bases, J shed 2 bases, and the junction held 5 bases outside the gene matches. The CDR3 consists of 16 residues. The CDR3 reads CASSEGSGGVQETQYF. The CDR3 DNA reads as TGTGCCAGCAGTGAGGGTAGCGGGGGGGTTCAAGAGACCCAGTACTTC.

The V and J genes are TRBV6-1 and TRBJ1-5; a weak D match, TRBD1 (6 bases). Germline V lookup: CDR1 MNHNS, CDR2 SASEGT. Trimming cost V 4 bases and J 7 bases, with 14 bases left between them. The CDR3 totals 14 residues. In DNA form, the CDR3 reads TGTGCCAGCAGTGTAACAGGGCCCCGGCAGCCCCAGCATTTT. The encoded protein is CASSVTGPRQPQHF.

The rearrangement links TRBV18 to TRBJ2-7; no definite D call. Trimming took 2 bases from V and 5 from J, leaving 7 bases between them. The CDR3 is made up of 12 amino acids. Germline V lookup: CDR1 KGHSH, CDR2 LQKENI. The CDR3 region has the DNA TGTGCCAGCTCACCAATCGGGCACGAGCAGTACTTC. It is translated as CASSPIGHEQYF.